The 8 T cell receptor beta chains presented below share a single source sample, sequenced in a study of cytomegalovirus exposure and HLA in healthy donors. PCR used 60 Vbeta primers and 13 Jbeta primers. The data were produced by immunoSEQ multiplex PCR, yet TCRdb's version contains in-frame clones alone and is incomplete. The profile shows 130,000 or so clones, around 84% of them singletons. Sequencing used PBMCs. The source is a woman younger than 35 in good health and CMV-seropositive.

This clone was seen a few times. The chain couples TRBV10-3 to TRBJ1-5; D is possibly TRBD1 (6 bases). From germline, CDR1 is ENHRY and CDR2 SYGVKD. V was shortened by 3 bases and J by 7 bases, with 13 bases between the two germline ends. This CDR3 has 14 residues. CDR3 amino acids: CAISELQGRQPQHF. In DNA form, the CDR3 reads TGTGCCATCAGTGAACTACAGGGCCGACAGCCCCAGCATTTT.

J is TRBJ2-3 and V is TRBV6-1; the match to TRBD2 covers 7 bases. The ends lost 10 bases at V and 0 bases at J; junction bases unmatched: 10. This CDR3 comprises 15 residues. Germline loops: CDR1 MNHNS, CDR2 SASEGT. CDR3 nucleotides: TGTGCCACTACAAGCGGGGTCGATAGCACAGATACGCAGTATTTT. Translated: CATTSGVDSTDTQYF.

The V call is TRBV10-3, the J call TRBJ1-4, with 11 bases identical to TRBD1. Germline V gene lookup returns CDR1 ENHRY and CDR2 SYGVKD. V gave up 10 bases and J gave up 8 bases; unmatched junction bases: 12. This CDR3 has 15 amino acids. The CDR3 DNA is TGTGCCAGCGGACAGGGGGCAACATCGGAGGAAAAACTGTTTTTT. Its translation is CASGQGATSEEKLFF.

V is TRBV11-2 and J is TRBJ2-1; 9 bases agree with TRBD2. The ends lost 1 base at V and 6 bases at J; junction bases unmatched: 4. CDR3 length: 15 residues. Germline V gives CDR1 SGHAT, CDR2 FQNNGV. Written as DNA, the CDR3 is TGTGCCAGCAGCTTAGTTGGGACTAGCACCAATGAGCAGTTCTTC. It yields the protein CASSLVGTSTNEQFF.

V usage is TRBV7-2 and J usage is TRBJ2-7, with D possibly TRBD1 on 6 matching bases. The germline CDR1 and CDR2 sequences are SGHTA and FQGNSA. Trimming pared 3 bases from V and 2 bases from J, leaving 11 bases between. This CDR3 spans 14 amino acids. The CDR3 DNA reads as TGTGCCAGCAGCTTTCCCGGGACAACCTACGAGCAGTACTTC. This gives the protein CASSFPGTTYEQYF.

This rearrangement joins TRBV7-2 to TRBJ2-3, with TRBD1 identical over 8 bases. Trimming at V came to 2 bases and at J to 6 bases, leaving 7 bases not matched to a gene. The CDR3 length is 15 residues. Germline-derived CDR1 and CDR2 are SGHTA and FQGNSA. CDR3 nucleotides: TGTGCCAGCAGCTTAAGGGGCAGGGGGCAGGATACGCAGTATTTT. Protein sequence: CASSLRGRGQDTQYF.

The rearrangement links TRBV9 to TRBJ2-5, with 10 bases aligning to TRBD1. This CDR3 contains 15 residues. CDR1 is SGDLS and CDR2 is YYNGEE in the germline V gene. After removal of 4 bases from V and 5 bases from J, the junction contained 8 bases not matched to a gene. DNA of the CDR3: TGTGCCAGCAGCAAGGGACAGGGGTCGTGGGAGACCCAGTACTTC. Its protein is CASSKGQGSWETQYF. Looking up the rest from reference TRBV9 and TRBJ2-5 gives the full variable domain: DSGVTQTPKHLITATGQRVTLRCSPRSGDLSVYWYQQSLDQGLQFLIQYYNGEERAKGNILERFSAQQFPDLHSELNLSSLELGDSALYFCASSKGQGSWETQYFGPGTRLLVL.

The chain couples TRBV5-6 to TRBJ1-2; unclear D gene. Trimming removed 3 bases from V and 7 bases from J, with 16 bases in between. The CDR3 is 14 residues long. Germline values: CDR1 SGHDT, CDR2 YYEEEE. CDR3 loop: CASSSNHRVGGYTF. The DNA for the CDR3 is TGTGCCAGCAGCTCTAACCATCGGGTGGGTGGCTACACCTTC.